The TCR beta chain under discussion was sequenced for a study of type 1 and type 2 diabetes patients. Looking at the study overall: The cohort mixed type 1 diabetes, type 2 diabetes and nondiabetic donors. Whole-study results and caveats: Some HECs seen only in T1D might also appear in more T2D or control samples.

To note about this clonotype: As yet, its antigen is unknown.

Amplification started from genomic DNA. Multiplex PCR with 30 forward and 13 reverse primers amplified the TCR beta CDR3. TCRdb reprocessed the multiplex PCR reads with MiXCR, giving one entry per CDR3 protein. The table lists around 300,000 distinct CDR3 sequences, 40% to 50% of them singletons, with around 15% in the top ten. CDR3 size: 14 residues. Germline assignment: CDR1 SGHVS and CDR2 FNYEAQ. Trimming left V 8 bases short and J 2 bases short, with 12 bases between. Material: peripheral blood mononuclear cells (PBMCs). The gene calls are TRBV7-6 and TRBJ2-2; no definite D call. The receptor was isolated from a man younger than 35 with type 2 diabetes. The CDR3 DNA reads as TGTGCCAGCGCTTGGGCAGCCAACACCGGGGAGCTGTTTTTT. Translating it yields CASAWAANTGELFF.